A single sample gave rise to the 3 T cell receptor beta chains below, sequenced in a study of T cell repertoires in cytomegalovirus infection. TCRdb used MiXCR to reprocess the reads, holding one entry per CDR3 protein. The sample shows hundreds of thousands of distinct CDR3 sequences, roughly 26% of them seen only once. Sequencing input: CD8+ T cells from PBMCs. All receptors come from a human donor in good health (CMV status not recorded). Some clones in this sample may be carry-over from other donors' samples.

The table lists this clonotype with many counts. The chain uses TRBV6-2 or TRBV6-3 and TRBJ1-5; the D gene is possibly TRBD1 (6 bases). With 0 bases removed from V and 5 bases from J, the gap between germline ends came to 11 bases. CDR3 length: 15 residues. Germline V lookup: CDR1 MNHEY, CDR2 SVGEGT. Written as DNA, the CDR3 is TGTGCCAGCAGTTACTCGGGCAGGGGAGATCAGCCCCAGCATTTT. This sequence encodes CASSYSGRGDQPQHF.

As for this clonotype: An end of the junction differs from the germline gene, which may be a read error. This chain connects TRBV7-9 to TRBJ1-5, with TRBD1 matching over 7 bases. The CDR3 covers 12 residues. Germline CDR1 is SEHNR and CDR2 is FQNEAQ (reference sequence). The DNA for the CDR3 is TGTGCCAGCAGCAAAGGGGGCCAGCCCCGGCATTTT. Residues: CASSKGGQPRHF.

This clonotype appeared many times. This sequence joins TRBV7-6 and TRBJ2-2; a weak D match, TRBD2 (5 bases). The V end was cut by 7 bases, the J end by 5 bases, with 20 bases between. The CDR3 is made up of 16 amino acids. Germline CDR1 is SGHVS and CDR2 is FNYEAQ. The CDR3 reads CASTREADPGTGELFF. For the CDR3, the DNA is TGTGCCAGCACCCGAGAGGCCGACCCGGGGACCGGGGAGCTGTTTTTT.